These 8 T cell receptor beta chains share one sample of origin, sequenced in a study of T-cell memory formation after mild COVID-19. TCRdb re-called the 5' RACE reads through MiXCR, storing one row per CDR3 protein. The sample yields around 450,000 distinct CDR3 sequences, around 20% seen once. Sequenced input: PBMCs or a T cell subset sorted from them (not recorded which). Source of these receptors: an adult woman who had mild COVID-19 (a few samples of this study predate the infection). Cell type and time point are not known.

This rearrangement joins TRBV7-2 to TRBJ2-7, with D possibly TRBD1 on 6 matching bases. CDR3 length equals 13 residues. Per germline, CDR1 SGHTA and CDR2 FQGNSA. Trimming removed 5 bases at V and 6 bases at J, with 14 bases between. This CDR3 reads CASSQQGSLEQYF. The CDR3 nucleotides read TGTGCCAGCAGCCAACAGGGCTCTCTCGAGCAGTACTTC. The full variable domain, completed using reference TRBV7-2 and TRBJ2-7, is GAGVSQSPSNKVTEKGKDVELRCDPISGHTALYWYRQSLGQGLEFLIYFQGNSAPDKSGLPSDRFSAERTGGSVSTLTIQRTQQEDSAVYLCASSQQGSLEQYFGPGTRLTVT.

The CDR3 DNA reads as TGTGCCAGTAGTGATCGACAGGGGGCGTACGAGCAGTACTTC. Protein product: CASSDRQGAYEQYF. The chain employs TRBV19 and TRBJ2-7, with 10 bases that match TRBD1. The germline CDR1 and CDR2 sequences are LNHDA and SQIVND (reference sequence). The CDR3 has 14 residues. V shed 5 bases, J shed 4 bases, and the junction held 5 bases outside the gene matches.

CDR3 amino acids: CSARGSRDSGLSPLHF. In DNA form, the CDR3 reads TGCAGTGCTAGAGGGAGTCGGGACAGCGGATTGTCACCCCTCCACTTT. The V gene is TRBV20-1, the J gene TRBJ1-6; 7 bases align to TRBD1. Germline assignment: CDR1 DFQATT and CDR2 SNEGSKA (reference sequence). The CDR3 spans 16 residues. Trimming at V came to 1 base and at J to 10 bases, leaving 13 bases not matched to a gene.

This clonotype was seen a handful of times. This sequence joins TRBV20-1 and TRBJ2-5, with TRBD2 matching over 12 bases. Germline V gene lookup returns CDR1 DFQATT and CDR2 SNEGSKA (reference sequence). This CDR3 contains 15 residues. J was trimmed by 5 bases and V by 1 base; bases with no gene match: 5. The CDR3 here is CSARALAGGPETQYF. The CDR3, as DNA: TGCAGTGCTAGAGCCCTAGCGGGAGGGCCGGAGACCCAGTACTTC.

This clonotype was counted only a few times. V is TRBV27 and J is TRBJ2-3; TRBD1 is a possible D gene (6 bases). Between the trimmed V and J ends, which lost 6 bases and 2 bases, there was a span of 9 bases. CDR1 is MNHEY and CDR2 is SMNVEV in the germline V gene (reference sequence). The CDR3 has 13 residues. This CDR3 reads CASRWTATDTQYF. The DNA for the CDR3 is TGTGCCAGCAGGTGGACAGCCACAGATACGCAGTATTTT.

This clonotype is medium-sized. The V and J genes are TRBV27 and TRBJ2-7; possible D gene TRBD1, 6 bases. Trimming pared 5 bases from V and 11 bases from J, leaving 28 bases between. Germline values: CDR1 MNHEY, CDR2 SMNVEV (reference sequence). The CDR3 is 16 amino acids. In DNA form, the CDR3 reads TGTGCCAGCAGTATTGATCCCAACAGGGCGGTGAACTCGGAGTACTTC. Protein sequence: CASSIDPNRAVNSEYF.

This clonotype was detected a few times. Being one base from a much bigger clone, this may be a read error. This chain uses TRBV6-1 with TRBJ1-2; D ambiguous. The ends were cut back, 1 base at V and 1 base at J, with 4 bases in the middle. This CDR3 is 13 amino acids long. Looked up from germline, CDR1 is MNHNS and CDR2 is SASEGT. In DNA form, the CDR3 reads TGTGCCAGCAGTGAAGAGGGTAACTATGGCTACACCTTC. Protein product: CASSEEGNYGYTF.

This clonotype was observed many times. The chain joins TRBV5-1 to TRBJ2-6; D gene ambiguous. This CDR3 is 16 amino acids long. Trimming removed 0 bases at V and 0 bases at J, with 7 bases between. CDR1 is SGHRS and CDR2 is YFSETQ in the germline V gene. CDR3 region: CASSLGGPSGANVLTF. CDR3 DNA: TGCGCCAGCAGCTTGGGCGGTCCCTCTGGGGCCAACGTCCTGACTTTC.